The following is a T cell receptor (beta chain) sequence with its context. Trimming removed 6 bases from V and 2 bases from J; junction bases left unmatched: 10. The germline V gene has CDR1 MNHNY and CDR2 SVGAGI (reference sequence). This CDR3 is built from 16 residues. Using immunoSEQ multiplex PCR, the repertoire was profiled, and TCRdb retains in-frame clones only, with some absent. This sample yields fewer than 90,000 clones, of which approximately 95% are seen a single time; more than 1.5% belongs to the top ten. This record comes from a study of T cell changes during pregnancy in multiple sclerosis.

This sequence was found in a female donor in good health, enrolled as a control in a pregnancy study. The sequences come from peripheral blood, collected after pregnancy. The chain links TRBV6-6 to TRBJ1-5; TRBD1 agrees at 7 bases. CDR3 coding DNA: TGTGCCAGCAGATACAGGGGCCCTCGGGGCAATCAGCCCCAGCATTTT. Translating gives CASRYRGPRGNQPQHF.